Sequencing of this TCR beta chain was carried out in a study of Ad26.COV2.S vaccination and SARS-CoV-2 variants. Treatment reported: some 20 received Ad26.COV2.S at low or high dose, single or two shots; about five received placebo; per-sample allocation not given. Day 63 after the first vaccine or placebo injection was the time point for sampling. Profiled with immunoSEQ multiplex PCR; TCRdb holds only in-frame clones, not every one. This sample yields 440,000 or so clones, of which nearly 90% are seen a single time; around 1.6% belongs to the top ten. The germline V gene has CDR1 SGHTA and CDR2 FQGNSA. The CDR3 has 13 residues. The V gene lost 1 base and the J gene lost 9 bases, with 10 bases spanning the gap.

The sequencing here drew on peripheral blood, taken in a trial of Ad26.COV2.S vaccine versus placebo. This TCR was recovered from a person between 18 and 65 years old who received the Ad26.COV2.S COVID-19 vaccine or a placebo. J is TRBJ1-5 and V is TRBV7-2, with D possibly matching TRBD1 (6 bases). The CDR3 DNA reads TGTGCCAGCAGCTTAGGGGGACAAATGCCCCAGCATTTT. Its translation: CASSLGGQMPQHF.